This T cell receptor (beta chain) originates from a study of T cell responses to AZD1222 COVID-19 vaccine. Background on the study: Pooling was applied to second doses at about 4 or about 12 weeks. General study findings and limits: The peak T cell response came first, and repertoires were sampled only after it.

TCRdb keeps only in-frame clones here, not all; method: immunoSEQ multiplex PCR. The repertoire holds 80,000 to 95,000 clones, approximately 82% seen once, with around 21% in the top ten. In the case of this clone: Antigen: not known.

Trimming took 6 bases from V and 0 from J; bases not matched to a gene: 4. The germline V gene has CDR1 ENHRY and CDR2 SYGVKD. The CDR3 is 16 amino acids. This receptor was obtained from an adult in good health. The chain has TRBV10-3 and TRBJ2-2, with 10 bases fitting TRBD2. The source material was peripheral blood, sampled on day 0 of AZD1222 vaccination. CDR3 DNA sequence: TGTGCCATCAGGACTACTAGCGGGACGAACACCGGGGAGCTGTTTTTT. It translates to CAIRTTSGTNTGELFF.